The sequence of this T cell receptor beta chain was determined in a study of vaccination and CD4 T cells after COVID-19. V was trimmed by 5 bases and J by 1 base, leaving 12 bases between them. Germline V gives CDR1 SGHNT, CDR2 YENEEA. This CDR3 region has 15 residues. A word on this clonotype: Its specificity is unknown.

The Oncomine TCR Beta short-read assay sequenced DNA from cultured CD4+ T cells. MiXCR, applied by TCRdb to the PCR reads, yields one record per CDR3 protein. Here the sample spans about 18,000 distinct CDR3 sequences, approximately 53% being singletons. The sample's treatment: roughly ten-day PBMC culture with coronavirus spike peptide pools or control peptides (ViraFEST assay). The clonotype originates from a human donor who had recovered from COVID-19. The sequenced sample consisted of CD4+ T cells from blood, cultured in vitro. The chain links TRBV11-3 to TRBJ1-5; D gene uncertain. CDR3 region: CASSPGQASNQPQHF. The CDR3 DNA sequence: TGTGCCAGCAGCCCCGGGCAGGCGAGCAATCAGCCCCAGCATTTT. The whole variable domain, remainder taken from reference TRBV11-3 and TRBJ1-5, is EAGVVQSPRYKIIEKKQPVAFWCNPISGHNTLYWYLQNLGQGPELLIRYENEEAVDDSQLPKDRFSAERLKGVDSTLKIQPAELGDSAVYLCASSPGQASNQPQHFGDGTRLSIL.